The entry below describes one T cell receptor beta chain. Trimming at V came to 3 bases and at J to 3 bases, leaving 9 bases not matched to a gene. This CDR3 contains 16 residues. Germline V gives CDR1 LGHDT, CDR2 YNNKEL (reference sequence). Assay: immunoSEQ multiplex PCR; the TCRdb copy retains only in-frame clones and omits some. The table shows over 250,000 clones, with roughly 85% occurring only once. This entry is derived from a study of blood T cell repertoires in COVID-19. Turning to the study itself: There were acute and convalescent COVID-19 samples, and they came from the United States, Italy and Spain.

The sequence derives from a man aged 45-60 years with active or convalescent COVID-19. The V and J genes are TRBV3-1 (or the pseudogene TRBV3-2) and TRBJ2-3; 7 bases fit TRBD2. Sequencing input: peripheral blood. The CDR3 loop is CASSHFKRGATDTQYF. CDR3 in DNA: TGTGCCAGCAGCCACTTTAAGCGGGGCGCAACAGATACGCAGTATTTT.